This TCR beta chain was observed in a study of cytomegalovirus exposure and HLA in healthy donors. About the research overall: Among 150 million to 200 million T cells, an earlier analysis found 117 million unique TCR beta sequences.

To note about this clone: Its target is unknown.

Notes on the study in general: There were reportedly fewer N-insertions in an Asian-associated ancestry cluster than the roughly 610-donor mean, in a later analysis. Later analysis suggested links between common viral pathogens and several top significant clusters. Some segments of the V type, notably TRBV6-2 and TRBV6-3, were excluded as indistinguishable.

The CDR3 is made up of 14 amino acids. CDR1 is MDHEN and CDR2 is SYDVKM in the germline V gene. V was clipped by 5 bases and J by 4 bases; unmatched bases: 1. The PCR had 60 Vbeta and 13 Jbeta primers. Method: immunoSEQ multiplex PCR; TCRdb's copy keeps in-frame clones and lacks some. The sample records 160,000 or so clones, 70% to 80% being singletons. This TCR was recovered from a male donor in good health and CMV-seronegative. V and J are TRBV28 and TRBJ2-3; 12 nucleotides line up with TRBD2. The sample consisted of PBMCs. As DNA, the CDR3 is TGTGCCAGCAGTCGACTAGCGGGAGCAGATACGCAGTATTTT. It yields the protein CASSRLAGADTQYF.